These T cell receptor beta chains were read from a single sample in a study of cytomegalovirus exposure and HLA in healthy donors. The method was immunoSEQ multiplex PCR; TCRdb's version includes in-frame clones alone and lacks a portion of them. The sample contains 100,000 or so clones, around 87% of which appear only once. The sequenced sample consisted of PBMCs. The origin of the receptors is a young woman in good health and CMV-seropositive. The CDR3 runs from the conserved cysteine through the conserved F or W. The D gene is left open where the match is weak. Where a row states a size, it is once, few, many or the class of an expanded clone; other rows omit it.

v_gene	j_gene	abundance	d_gene	CDR3aa	CDR3nt
TRBV15	TRBJ1-1	once	.	CATSRVRDRPEAFF	TGTGCCACCAGCAGGGTGAGGGATAGGCCTGAAGCTTTCTTT
TRBV6-6	TRBJ1-5	once	.	CASSYSRNAKVQPQHF	TGTGCCAGCAGTTACTCGAGGAATGCCAAGGTCCAGCCCCAGCATTTT
TRBV11-3	TRBJ1-4	.	.	CASSPAEGSGGPQKLFF	TGTGCCAGCAGCCCTGCCGAGGGAAGTGGAGGGCCCCAAAAACTGTTTTTT
TRBV2	TRBJ2-1	.	.	CASTGLEGNEQFF	TGTGCCAGCACCGGGCTGGAGGGAAATGAGCAGTTCTTC
TRBV9	TRBJ1-3	.	.	CASSVADSGNTIYF	TGTGCCAGCAGCGTAGCAGACTCTGGAAACACCATATATTTT
TRBV7-2	TRBJ2-7	once	.	CASSLDPGYEQYF	TGTGCCAGCAGCTTAGATCCGGGGTACGAGCAGTACTTC
TRBV9	TRBJ2-5	once	TRBD2	CASSVGGAGAGETQYF	TGTGCCAGCAGCGTAGGGGGAGCGGGGGCGGGAGAGACCCAGTACTTC
TRBV12-5	TRBJ2-1	.	.	CASGLGDNEQFF	TGTGCTAGTGGTTTGGGAGACAATGAGCAGTTCTTC
TRBV6-1	TRBJ2-7	.	TRBD2	CASTQRGTSYEQYF	TGTGCCAGCACTCAGCGGGGAACCTCCTACGAGCAATACTTC
TRBV7-2	TRBJ1-1	.	TRBD1	CASNPDRGMTEAFF	TGTGCCAGCAATCCGGACAGGGGGATGACTGAAGCTTTCTTT
TRBV19	TRBJ2-7	.	TRBD1	CASSTPGQVPYEQYF	TGTGCCAGTAGCACGCCGGGACAGGTGCCCTACGAGCAGTACTTC
TRBV25-1	TRBJ2-1	.	.	CASSHTRVRDEQFF	TGTGCCAGCAGTCACACCAGGGTCAGGGATGAGCAGTTCTTC
TRBV5-4	TRBJ1-2	.	.	CASSHGGDPSYGYTF	TGTGCCAGCAGCCATGGAGGGGACCCCAGCTATGGCTACACCTTC
TRBV28	TRBJ2-5	.	.	CASSPTGRQAETQYF	TGTGCCAGCAGTCCCACAGGGCGTCAAGCAGAGACCCAGTACTTC
TRBV6-1	TRBJ1-1	.	TRBD1	CASSEGQGREAFF	TGTGCCAGCAGTGAAGGACAGGGGCGTGAAGCTTTCTTT
TRBV4-1	TRBJ1-6	.	.	CASSQEPSGANSPLHF	TGCGCCAGCAGCCAAGAACCCTCAGGGGCTAATTCACCCCTCCACTTT
TRBV19	TRBJ2-7	.	.	CASSIMGRGTGRGSHEQYF	TGTGCCAGTAGTATCATGGGACGGGGGACGGGCAGGGGGAGCCACGAGCAGTACTTC
TRBV28	TRBJ2-3	.	.	CASSFNSPTDTQYF	TGTGCCAGCAGTTTTAACAGCCCCACAGATACGCAGTATTTT
TRBV29-1	TRBJ2-3	.	.	CSVEPGTDTQYF	TGCAGCGTTGAACCAGGGACAGATACGCAGTATTTT
TRBV5-6	TRBJ1-1	.	.	CASSLVTGYTEAFF	TGTGCCAGCAGCTTGGTGACAGGATACACTGAAGCTTTCTTT
TRBV10-3	TRBJ2-3	.	.	CAISSTSDRTQYF	TGTGCCATCAGTAGTACTAGCGACAGGACGCAGTATTTT
TRBV6-1	TRBJ1-4	.	.	CASSESVAGIETNEKLFF	TGTGCCAGCAGTGAATCCGTGGCAGGGATAGAAACTAATGAAAAACTGTTTTTT
TRBV27	TRBJ2-7	.	TRBD1	CASSHGQDYEQYF	TGTGCCAGCAGTCACGGACAGGACTACGAGCAGTACTTC
TRBV18	TRBJ2-5	.	.	CASSPIQGSETQYF	TGTGCCAGCTCACCGATTCAGGGTAGCGAGACCCAGTACTTC
TRBV5-8	TRBJ2-2	.	TRBD2	CASSSRTSGSIGTGELFF	TGTGCCAGCAGCTCACGGACTAGCGGGAGTATAGGGACCGGGGAGCTGTTTTTT
TRBV7-2	TRBJ2-3	.	TRBD2	CASSLVAGDDTQYF	TGTGCCAGCAGCTTAGTAGCGGGAGACGATACGCAGTATTTT
TRBV30	TRBJ2-2	.	TRBD1	CAWRGPGQVNTGELFF	TGTGCCTGGAGGGGACCGGGACAGGTGAACACCGGGGAGCTGTTTTTT
TRBV29-1	TRBJ2-1	.	.	CSVDKSSREPYNEQFF	TGCAGCGTTGATAAGAGTAGTCGGGAGCCTTACAATGAGCAGTTCTTC
TRBV7-8	TRBJ2-1	.	.	CASGRAGYNEQFF	TGTGCCAGCGGGCGGGCGGGCTACAATGAGCAGTTCTTC
TRBV2	TRBJ2-6	.	.	CASRVTVGSGANVLTF	TGTGCCAGCAGGGTGACAGTCGGCTCTGGGGCCAACGTCCTGACTTTC
TRBV6-6	TRBJ2-7	.	.	CASMGQPYEQYF	TGTGCCAGCATGGGCCAGCCTTACGAGCAGTACTTC
TRBV27	TRBJ1-5	.	.	CASGDSNQPQHF	TGTGCCAGCGGGGACTCCAATCAGCCCCAGCATTTT
TRBV7-2	TRBJ2-5	.	TRBD2	CASSPRGAGGRETQYF	TGTGCCAGCAGCCCCCGGGGAGCGGGGGGGAGAGAGACCCAGTACTTC
TRBV5-1	TRBJ2-1	.	.	CASSFENRDAEQFF	TGCGCCAGCAGCTTTGAAAACAGGGACGCGGAGCAGTTCTTC
TRBV30	TRBJ2-7	once	.	CAWSGGSSSEQYF	TGTGCCTGGAGTGGGGGCAGCAGTTCCGAGCAGTACTTC
TRBV14	TRBJ2-7	once	TRBD2	CASSQVQREGRKYF	TGTGCCAGCAGCCAAGTACAGCGGGAGGGCCGAAAGTACTTC
TRBV6-5	TRBJ1-1	.	.	CASRFQRQANTEAFF	TGTGCCAGCCGATTTCAAAGACAAGCGAACACTGAAGCTTTCTTT
TRBV19	TRBJ2-2	once	.	CASSIPGGELFF	TGTGCCAGTAGTATTCCCGGCGGGGAGCTGTTTTTT
TRBV29-1	TRBJ2-5	.	.	CSVFLGQTLQETQYF	TGCAGCGTTTTTCTTGGACAGACCCTACAAGAGACCCAGTACTTC
TRBV5-1	TRBJ2-7	few	.	CASSLTGTRAAEQYF	TGCGCCAGCAGCCTGACCGGGACAAGGGCTGCCGAGCAGTACTTC
TRBV5-1	TRBJ2-1	.	.	CASSSDSNEQFF	TGCGCCAGCAGCTCCGACAGCAATGAGCAGTTCTTC
TRBV9	TRBJ1-5	.	.	CASSKSGFSNQPQHF	TGTGCCAGCAGCAAAAGCGGCTTTAGCAATCAGCCCCAGCATTTT
TRBV18	TRBJ1-2	.	.	CASSPRATEAGYTF	TGTGCCAGCTCACCACGGGCCACGGAGGCCGGCTACACCTTC
TRBV2	TRBJ2-5	.	TRBD1	CASSGDRAQETQYF	TGTGCCAGCAGTGGTGACAGGGCCCAAGAGACCCAGTACTTC
TRBV9	TRBJ2-1	.	.	CASSVVENEQFF	TGTGCCAGCAGCGTAGTAGAAAATGAGCAGTTCTTC
TRBV10-2	TRBJ2-7	.	TRBD2	CASTSWAGGPPYEQYF	TGCGCCAGCACAAGTTGGGCGGGGGGACCTCCCTACGAGCAGTACTTC
TRBV2	TRBJ1-1	.	.	CASTHPRGGNTEAFF	TGTGCCAGCACCCACCCGCGGGGGGGGAACACTGAAGCTTTCTTT
TRBV6-1	TRBJ1-5	.	TRBD1	CASSELGTGKGQPQHF	TGTGCCAGCAGTGAACTCGGGACAGGGAAAGGTCAGCCCCAGCATTTT
TRBV4-1	TRBJ1-1	.	.	CASSQLGAPLTGGTEAFF	TGCGCCAGCAGCCAATTGGGGGCCCCTTTGACAGGTGGGACTGAAGCTTTCTTT
TRBV4-2	TRBJ2-3	.	.	CASSQDSILNRGTDTQYF	TGTGCCAGCAGCCAAGATTCGATTCTGAACAGGGGCACAGATACGCAGTATTTT
TRBV19	TRBJ1-3	.	.	CASSMQASSGNTIYF	TGTGCCAGTAGTATGCAAGCGAGCTCTGGAAACACCATATATTTT
TRBV10-3	TRBJ2-7	.	TRBD2	CAISEGLAGGYEQYF	TGTGCCATCAGTGAAGGACTAGCGGGAGGGTACGAGCAGTACTTC
TRBV25-1	TRBJ2-2	.	.	CASIETGNTGELFF	TGTGCCAGCATTGAGACAGGGAACACCGGGGAGCTGTTTTTT
TRBV11-3	TRBJ2-1	.	.	CASSLTDLGRNEQFF	TGTGCCAGCAGCTTGACCGACTTGGGGAGGAATGAGCAGTTCTTC
TRBV15	TRBJ2-7	.	.	CATSREPGYEQYF	TGTGCCACCAGCAGAGAACCGGGCTACGAGCAGTACTTC
TRBV6-5	TRBJ2-1	once	TRBD2	CASSSSGGPNEQFF	TGTGCCAGCAGTTCCAGCGGGGGGCCAAATGAGCAGTTCTTC
TRBV27	TRBJ2-3	.	.	CASSSRGDTQYF	TGTGCCAGCTCATCAAGGGGAGATACGCAGTATTTT
TRBV18	TRBJ2-1	.	.	CASSPPDGFNEQFF	TGTGCCAGCTCACCACCTGACGGGTTCAATGAACAGTTCTTC